This TCR beta chain was sequenced for a study of long-term antiretroviral therapy in people with HIV. Study-wide results and caveats: Repertoires with HIV possessed tighter CDR3 length spans than those of controls.

Of note for this clone: Its antigen is unidentified.

Investigators performed immunoSEQ version v3.0 at survey level. This table comes from immunoSEQ multiplex PCR, and its TCRdb copy is limited to in-frame clones, with some not included. This sample carries about 12,000 clones, about 68% of them seen once, and the ten largest clones take about an eighth. Germline V gene data show CDR1 as SGHNT and CDR2 as YYREEE (reference sequence). The CDR3 length is 13 residues. Trimming took off 4 bases at V and 6 bases at J, with 13 bases between the two ends. The sequence derives from a man aged 40-55 years with HIV. The gene calls are TRBV5-4 and TRBJ2-5; D possibly uses TRBD1 or TRBD2 (5 bases each). The input for sequencing was unsorted PBMCs, taken roughly 3.4 years before starting antiretroviral therapy. This CDR3 reads CASSTVGTQTQYF. DNA of the CDR3: TGTGCCAGCAGCACTGTCGGGACGCAGACCCAGTACTTC.